A single sample is the source of the 4 T cell receptor beta chains below, sequenced in a study of blood T cell repertoires in COVID-19. Clones were sequenced by immunoSEQ multiplex PCR, and TCRdb holds only the in-frame ones, with some missing. Of over 70,000 clones in the sample, roughly 76% were seen once. The sequencing sample was made of peripheral blood. These receptors all come from a man aged 65-85 years with active or convalescent COVID-19.

The table lists this clone with a few counts. The gene calls are TRBV3-1 (or the pseudogene TRBV3-2) and TRBJ1-2; D is possibly TRBD1 (5 bases). The CDR3 consists of 16 residues. Trimming left V 2 bases short and J 2 bases short, with 15 bases between. The V gene's germline CDR1 is LGHDT and CDR2 YNNKEL (reference sequence). This chain's CDR3 is CASSQSAGTGNYGYTF. CDR3 DNA: TGTGCCAGCAGCCAAAGCGCCGGGACTGGCAACTATGGCTACACCTTC.

The V call is TRBV7-9, the J call TRBJ2-5, with 12 positions matching TRBD2. Trimming cost V 5 bases and J 1 base; bases outside gene matches: 14. The CDR3 spans 19 residues. Germline values: CDR1 SEHNR, CDR2 FQNEAQ (reference sequence). CDR3 loop: CASSPPSGGALLFQETQYF. DNA of the CDR3: TGTGCCAGCAGCCCCCCTAGCGGGGGGGCCCTCTTATTCCAAGAGACCCAGTACTTC.

Remarks on this clone: The sample contains more than one DNA sequence encoding this CDR3. This chain connects TRBV19 to TRBJ1-1; D gene unclear. Between the trimmed V and J ends, which lost 3 bases and 5 bases, there was a span of 10 bases. The germline V gene has CDR1 LNHDA and CDR2 SQIVND (reference sequence). The CDR3 is 13 residues long. CDR3 loop: CASSIGRETEAFF. The CDR3 DNA follows: TGTGCCAGTAGTATCGGTCGGGAGACTGAAGCTTTCTTT.

CDR3 sequence: CSVLGQAVAAQYF. CDR3 nucleotides: TGCAGCGTTCTAGGACAGGCCGTGGCCGCGCAGTACTTC. V usage is TRBV29-1 and J usage is TRBJ2-7; 7 bases line up with TRBD1. The ends lost 5 bases at V and 9 bases at J; junction bases unmatched: 13. This CDR3 comprises 13 residues. Germline V lookup: CDR1 SQVTM, CDR2 ANQGSEA.